This TCR beta chain appears in the sequencing data of a study of CD8 T cells in Susac syndrome. Overall study context: At the time of blood draw, patients with Susac syndrome were therapy-naive, receiving corticosteroids, or receiving intravenous immunoglobulin alone.

This CDR3 has 13 amino acids. Germline-derived CDR1 and CDR2 are LGHNA and YNFKEQ. V dropped 1 base and J dropped 5 bases, with 8 bases sitting between them. RNA totalling about 0.45 to 1 ug underwent reverse transcription with random hexamers. Amplification of TCR beta CDR3 across 54 Vbeta and 13 Jbeta was performed with immunoSEQ multiplex PCR. TCRdb independently ran MiXCR on the immunoSEQ multiplex PCR reads; one entry per CDR3 protein. This sample carries about 180,000 distinct CDR3 sequences, approximately 95% of them seen once, and the ten largest clones take around 0.12%. This clonotype was counted once. The antigen is undetermined. Study-level findings and limits: In Susac syndrome, CD4+ T cell repertoires lacked any clonal expansion.

This sequence joins TRBV4-2 and TRBJ2-5; D gene ambiguous. The sequencing sample was made of CD4+ T cells from PBMCs. The sequence derives from a human donor with Susac syndrome. CDR3 loop: CASSQVNGETQYF. CDR3 bases: TGTGCCAGCAGCCAAGTTAACGGGGAGACCCAGTACTTC.